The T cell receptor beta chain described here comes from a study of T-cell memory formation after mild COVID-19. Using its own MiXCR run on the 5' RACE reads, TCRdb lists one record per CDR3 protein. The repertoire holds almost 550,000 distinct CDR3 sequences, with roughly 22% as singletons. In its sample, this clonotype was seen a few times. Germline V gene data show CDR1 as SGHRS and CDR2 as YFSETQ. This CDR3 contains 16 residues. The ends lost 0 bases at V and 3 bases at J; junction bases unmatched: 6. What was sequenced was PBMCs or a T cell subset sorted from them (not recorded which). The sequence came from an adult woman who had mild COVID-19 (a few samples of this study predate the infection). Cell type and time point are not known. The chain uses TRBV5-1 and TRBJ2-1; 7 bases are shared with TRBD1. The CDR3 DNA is TGCGCCAGCAGCTTGGCCTCTGCAGGGGGCTACAATGAGCAGTTCTTC. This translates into CASSLASAGGYNEQFF.